A single sample is the source of the 29 T cell receptor beta chains below, sequenced in a study of blood T cell repertoires in COVID-19. Sequenced by immunoSEQ multiplex PCR; TCRdb stores in-frame clones only, minus some. The repertoire has around 170,000 clones, 80% to 90% of them found once; the top ten carry 4%. The sample taken for sequencing was peripheral blood. The receptors derive from a woman in her 70s with acute or convalescent COVID-19.

This clone is a singleton in its sample. The chain employs TRBV5-1 and TRBJ1-1; TRBD1 aligns across 9 bases. V lost 5 bases, J lost 3 bases, and 11 bases stayed unmatched. The CDR3 covers 16 residues. Germline values: CDR1 SGHRS, CDR2 YFSETQ. CDR3: CASRWGDRATDTEAFF. For the CDR3, the DNA is TGCGCCAGCAGGTGGGGGGACAGGGCGACAGACACTGAAGCTTTCTTT.

This clone has more than one count but fewer than ten. The chain links TRBV2 to TRBJ2-1; D gene ambiguous. Germline values: CDR1 SNHLY, CDR2 FYNNEI. The V end was cut by 5 bases, the J end by 0 bases, with 8 bases between. This CDR3 is built from 14 residues. The CDR3 is CASSWSRSYNEQFF. The CDR3 bases are TGTGCCAGCAGTTGGAGTCGCTCCTACAATGAGCAGTTCTTC.

The rearrangement uses TRBV28 and TRBJ1-2, with a possible D match to TRBD1 (6 bases). Trimming removed 5 bases at V and 7 bases at J, with 14 bases between. The CDR3 consists of 13 residues. CDR1 and CDR2 (germline): MDHEN, SYDVKM. The CDR3 bases are TGTGCCAGCAGTGTAGAACAGGGCCGTGGCTACACCTTC. Protein: CASSVEQGRGYTF.

This chain uses TRBV19 with TRBJ1-1; D uncertain. From germline, CDR1 is LNHDA and CDR2 SQIVND (reference sequence). The CDR3 has 13 residues. The V end was cut by 1 base, the J end by 3 bases, with 6 bases between. The CDR3 region is CASSIVRDTEAFF. CDR3 bases: TGTGCCAGTAGTATAGTGAGGGACACTGAAGCTTTCTTT.

This clone was observed a single time. The chain uses TRBV7-2 and TRBJ2-3, with TRBD2 identical over 8 bases. Trimming took 5 bases from V and 0 from J; bases not matched to a gene: 4. This CDR3 spans 15 amino acids. Germline CDR1 reads SGHTA; CDR2 reads FQGNSA. DNA for the CDR3: TGTGCCAGCAGCCCGAGCGGGAGAAGCACAGATACGCAGTATTTT. It specifies CASSPSGRSTDTQYF.

This clone was counted between two and nine times. The chain recombines TRBV11-2 with TRBJ2-5; TRBD2 is a possible D gene (5 bases). Trimming stripped 5 bases from V and 0 bases from J, with 13 bases between. Germline CDR1 and CDR2: SGHAT and FQNNGV. This CDR3 spans 15 amino acids. In nucleotides, the CDR3 is TGTGCCAGCAGCCAAAACCCGGGATACCAAGAGACCCAGTACTTC. Its translation is CASSQNPGYQETQYF.

This chain connects TRBV13 to TRBJ2-7; TRBD1 aligns across 7 bases. From germline, CDR1 is PRHDT and CDR2 FYEKMQ (reference sequence). V was pared by 4 bases and J by 3 bases, with 3 bases of the junction left unmatched. The CDR3 length is 13 residues. The CDR3 is CASSSGQSYEQYF. For the CDR3, the DNA is TGTGCCAGCAGCTCGGGACAGAGCTACGAGCAGTACTTC. Using reference TRBV13 and TRBJ2-7 for the parts outside the CDR3, the full variable domain is AAGVIQSPRHLIKEKRETATLKCYPIPRHDTVYWYQQGPGQDPQFLISFYEKMQSDKGSIPDRFSAQQFSDYHSELNMSSLELGDSALYFCASSSGQSYEQYFGPGTRLTVT.

The CDR3 DNA reads as TGTGCCAGCTCACCAGGCGCGGGTACCTATGGCTACACCTTC. The encoded protein is CASSPGAGTYGYTF. The rearrangement uses TRBV18 and TRBJ1-2; D uncertain. The CDR3 runs 14 residues. From germline, CDR1 is KGHSH and CDR2 LQKENI. Trimming shortened V by 2 bases and J by 4 bases, and 11 bases separated the two germline ends.

The V call is TRBV4-1, the J call TRBJ1-4; D unclear. CDR1 and CDR2 (germline): MGHRA, YSYEKL. The CDR3 extends over 15 amino acids. Trimming pared 1 base from V and 6 bases from J, leaving 12 bases between. The CDR3 sequence: CASSQAPGLDEKLFF. In DNA form, the CDR3 reads TGCGCCAGCAGCCAAGCCCCGGGTCTAGATGAAAAACTGTTTTTT.

The chain joins TRBV5-6 to TRBJ1-6; 7 nucleotides agree with TRBD1. The V and J ends lost 5 bases and 6 bases, in that order; junction bases with no gene match: 8. The CDR3 is 15 amino acids. Germline V gives CDR1 SGHDT, CDR2 YYEEEE. DNA for the CDR3: TGTGCCAGCAGTGGGACAGATACCTTTAATTCACCCCTCCACTTT. Translation: CASSGTDTFNSPLHF.

J is TRBJ1-2 and V is TRBV6-1; 7 bases line up with TRBD1. The CDR3 totals 16 residues. In germline, CDR1 is MNHNS, CDR2 SASEGT. V was clipped by 2 bases and J by 8 bases; unmatched bases: 14. For the CDR3, the DNA is TGTGCCAGCAGTGAAATAGGCGACAGGGTCCCGTCCGGCTACACCTTC. Translating gives CASSEIGDRVPSGYTF.

Only one count was recorded for this clone. The CDR3 DNA is TGTGCCAGCAGCTACTCGTGGGAAAAACTGTTTTTT. This translates into CASSYSWEKLFF. The chain joins TRBV5-5 to TRBJ1-4; D is uncertain. Between the trimmed V and J ends, which lost 3 bases and 8 bases, there was a span of 8 bases. The CDR3 is made up of 12 amino acids. Germline V CDR1 and CDR2: SGHKS, YYEKEE (reference sequence).

This rearrangement joins TRBV9 to TRBJ1-3; no firm D call. The CDR3 spans 12 residues. Per germline, CDR1 SGDLS and CDR2 YYNGEE. V lost 2 bases and J 7 bases, leaving 7 bases between the germline ends. CDR3: CASSVEGNTIYF. The CDR3 bases are TGTGCCAGCAGCGTCGAGGGCAACACCATATATTTT.

V gene TRBV25-1 combines with J gene TRBJ1-1; D is undetermined. This CDR3 has 11 residues. Germline values: CDR1 MGHDK, CDR2 SYGVNS. V lost 8 bases, J lost 1 base, and 5 bases lay in between. CDR3 coding DNA: TGTGCCAGCGTAAAGAACACTGAAGCTTTCTTT. Translation: CASVKNTEAFF.

The J gene is TRBJ1-2, the V gene TRBV7-6; 9 bases line up with TRBD1. The ends lost 5 bases at V and 2 bases at J; junction bases unmatched: 3. Germline loops: CDR1 SGHVS, CDR2 FNYEAQ. This CDR3 is 14 amino acids long. The CDR3 DNA reads as TGTGCCAGCAGCCCAGGACAGGGGAACTATGGCTACACCTTC. Amino acids: CASSPGQGNYGYTF. Full variable domain (outside the CDR3, taken from reference TRBV7-6 and TRBJ1-2): GAGVSQSPRYKVTKRGQDVALRCDPISGHVSLYWYRQALGQGPEFLTYFNYEAQQDKSGLPNDRFSAERPEGSISTLTIQRTEQRDSAMYRCASSPGQGNYGYTFGSGTRLTVV.

This chain connects TRBV30 to TRBJ2-7; possible D gene TRBD2, 6 bases. Trimming took off 0 bases at V and 11 bases at J, with 14 bases between the two ends. This CDR3 spans 12 amino acids. Germline-derived CDR1 and CDR2 are GTSNPN and SVGIG (reference sequence). The CDR3 protein is CAWSVRGSKEYF. The CDR3 DNA sequence: TGTGCCTGGAGTGTACGGGGGAGCAAGGAGTACTTC. The entire variable domain, with the rest obtained from reference TRBV30 and TRBJ2-7, is as follows: SQTIHQWPATLVQPVGSPLSLECTVEGTSNPNLYWYRQAAGRGLQLLFYSVGIGQISSEVPQNLSASRPQDRQFILSSKKLLLSDSGFYLCAWSVRGSKEYFGPGTRLTVT.

This chain uses TRBV4-3 with TRBJ2-1; 12 bases fit TRBD2. The germline gives CDR1 LGHNA, CDR2 YSLEER. This CDR3 is 15 amino acids long. V lost 5 bases, J lost 6 bases, and 5 bases stayed unmatched. This CDR3 reads CASSYLAGGLNEQFF. As DNA, the CDR3 is TGCGCCAGCAGCTACCTAGCGGGGGGGCTCAATGAGCAGTTCTTC.

Only a few counts were recorded for this clone. J is TRBJ1-4 and V is TRBV5-1, with a tentative D call TRBD1 (5 bases). The CDR3 is 16 amino acids. The V end lost 0 bases, the J end lost 2 bases, and 11 bases lay between the germline ends. Germline CDR1 reads SGHRS; CDR2 reads YFSETQ. The CDR3 region is CASSLGAGWTNEKLFF. The CDR3 nucleotides are TGCGCCAGCAGCTTGGGGGCAGGGTGGACTAATGAAAAACTGTTTTTT.

The chain links TRBV18 to TRBJ1-1; 8 bases agree with TRBD1. J gave up 3 bases and V 5 bases, and 5 bases lay outside the gene matches. The V gene's germline CDR1 is KGHSH and CDR2 LQKENI. CDR3 size: 14 residues. CDR3 nucleotides: TGTGCCAGCTCAAAGGGACAGGCCTACACTGAAGCTTTCTTT. Translated, it gives CASSKGQAYTEAFF.

The rearrangement uses TRBV7-8 and TRBJ1-5; 7 bases agree with TRBD1. The CDR3 consists of 15 residues. Germline lookup yields CDR1 SGHVS and CDR2 FQNEAQ. Germline trimming cut 5 bases from V and 1 base from J; bases unmatched to any gene: 5. DNA of the CDR3: TGTGCCAGCAGCAAACGACAGGGAAGCAATCAGCCCCAGCATTTT. Amino acids: CASSKRQGSNQPQHF.

The chain links TRBV7-9 to TRBJ2-2; tentative D call: TRBD1 (6 bases). The V and J ends lost 5 bases and 1 base respectively, with 11 bases between them. This CDR3 contains 15 residues. CDR1 is SEHNR and CDR2 is FQNEAQ in the germline V gene (reference sequence). DNA for the CDR3: TGTGCCAGCAGCGAACAGGACAGGAACACCGGGGAGCTGTTTTTT. Translated: CASSEQDRNTGELFF.

The chain has TRBV5-1 and TRBJ2-3; 10 bases align to TRBD1. The CDR3 runs to 15 residues. Trimming removed 4 bases from V and 4 bases from J; junction bases left unmatched: 6. Germline loops: CDR1 SGHRS, CDR2 YFSETQ. The CDR3 DNA follows: TGCGCCAGCAGCCCGGACAGGGGGACCCCAGATACGCAGTATTTT. As protein: CASSPDRGTPDTQYF.

The chain employs TRBV9 and TRBJ1-2; TRBD1 is a possible D gene (6 bases). Trimming stripped 0 bases from V and 7 bases from J, with 13 bases between. The CDR3 has 14 residues. Germline V gene sequence: CDR1 SGDLS, CDR2 YYNGEE. The CDR3 loop reads CASSVATAGVGYTF. Written as DNA, the CDR3 is TGTGCCAGCAGCGTAGCTACGGCAGGGGTTGGCTACACCTTC.

The chain joins TRBV6-5 to TRBJ2-3, with 9 bases that match TRBD1. V lost 7 bases, J lost 2 bases, and 4 bases stayed unmatched. Germline CDR1 is MNHEY and CDR2 is SVGAGI. The CDR3 contains 14 residues. CDR3 region: CASTRDRATDTQYF. The CDR3, as DNA: TGTGCCAGCACTCGGGACAGGGCCACAGATACGCAGTATTTT.

V gene TRBV7-9 combines with J gene TRBJ1-2; perhaps TRBD1 as D (5 bases). There are 14 residues in the CDR3. CDR1 and CDR2 from the germline V gene are SEHNR and FQNEAQ (reference sequence). V lost 1 base and J 5 bases, leaving 11 bases between the germline ends. For the CDR3, the DNA is TGTGCCAGCAGCTTAGTTACGGCAGGGTATGGCTACACCTTC. Translation gives CASSLVTAGYGYTF.

The rearrangement joins TRBV24-1 to TRBJ1-3; D is uncertain. The V gene's germline CDR1 is KGHDR and CDR2 SFDVKD. Trimming pared 4 bases from V and 2 bases from J, leaving 5 bases between. The CDR3 is 13 residues long. CDR3 amino acids: CATSEAPGNTIYF. The CDR3 coding sequence is TGTGCCACCAGTGAGGCACCTGGAAACACCATATATTTT.

The V and J genes are TRBV12-3 or TRBV12-4 and TRBJ1-2; TRBD1 matches 8 bases. Trimming cost V 5 bases and J 8 bases; bases outside gene matches: 7. There are 13 residues in the CDR3. CDR3 in amino acids: CASSQTGGRGYTF. CDR3 nucleotide sequence: TGTGCCAGCAGTCAAACAGGGGGGCGCGGCTACACCTTC.

The V and J genes are TRBV7-2 and TRBJ2-3, with D maybe TRBD2 (6 bases). Germline CDR1 and CDR2: SGHTA and FQGNSA. The CDR3 length is 15 residues. Trimming removed 5 bases from V and 4 bases from J, with 16 bases in between. CDR3 protein: CASSPYGRGADTQYF. The CDR3 nucleotides are TGTGCCAGCAGCCCATACGGGAGAGGGGCAGATACGCAGTATTTT.

The chain links TRBV19 to TRBJ1-2; no reliable D call. Per germline, CDR1 LNHDA and CDR2 SQIVND (reference sequence). Trimming shortened V by 4 bases and J by 10 bases, and 19 bases separated the two germline ends. The CDR3 sequence is 14 residues long. The CDR3 protein is CASSTSPGKVDYTF. In nucleotides, the CDR3 is TGTGCCAGTAGTACCAGTCCGGGAAAGGTGGACTACACCTTC.